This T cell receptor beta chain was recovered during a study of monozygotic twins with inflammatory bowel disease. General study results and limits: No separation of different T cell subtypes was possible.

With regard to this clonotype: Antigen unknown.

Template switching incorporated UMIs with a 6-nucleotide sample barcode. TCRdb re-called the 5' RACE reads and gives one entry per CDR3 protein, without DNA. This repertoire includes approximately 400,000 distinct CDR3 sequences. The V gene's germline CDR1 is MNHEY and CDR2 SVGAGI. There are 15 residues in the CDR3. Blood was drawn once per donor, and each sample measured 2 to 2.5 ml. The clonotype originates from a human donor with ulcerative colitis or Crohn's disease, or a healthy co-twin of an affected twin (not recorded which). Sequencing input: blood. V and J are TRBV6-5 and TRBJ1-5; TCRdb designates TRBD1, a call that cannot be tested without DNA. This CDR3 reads CASSYSGQFGQPQHF.